This T cell receptor beta chain was obtained from a study of cytomegalovirus exposure and HLA in healthy donors. Notes on the study in general: Productive rates of about 90% or about 30% were seen for most TCR beta V segments in an earlier analysis.

PCR involved 60 Vbeta and 13 Jbeta primers. TCRdb keeps only in-frame clones here, not all; method: immunoSEQ multiplex PCR. Seen here are 70,000 to 95,000 clones, roughly 76% observed once, and the top ten hold over 1.5%. The CDR3 totals 14 residues. Germline V gene lookup returns CDR1 MNHNS and CDR2 SASEGT. The V segment lost 9 bases and the J segment 2 bases; nucleotides outside the gene matches: 10. Concerning this clone itself: Antigen unknown.

The specimen sequenced was PBMCs. The TCR comes from a young woman in good health and CMV-seronegative. The chain recombines TRBV6-1 with TRBJ2-7, with 7 nucleotides matching TRBD1. The CDR3: CASGSLGTAYEQYF. CDR3 in DNA: TGTGCCAGTGGCTCTCTAGGGACAGCCTACGAGCAGTACTTC.